This T cell receptor (beta chain) was retrieved from a study of T cells in narcolepsy. A remark on this clone: Antigen specificity is unknown. The junction departs from the called germline gene at one end, perhaps through a read error.

Profiled with immunoSEQ multiplex PCR; TCRdb holds only in-frame clones, not every one. Among some 20,000 clones listed, roughly four fifths were seen once. Germline V gene lookup returns CDR1 SGHRS and CDR2 YFSETQ. This CDR3 has 14 amino acids. Findings and caveats of the study: Same-patient CSF and blood CD4+ T cell clonotypes included HCRT-specific and TRIB2-specific autoreactive ones. No autoreactive T cell clone sequences appeared in some memory CD4+ repertoires. Reportedly, autoreactive clonotypes were serially detected in patients' blood but not controls'.

Material for sequencing was memory (CD45RA-) CD4+ T cells from blood. The chain couples TRBV5-1 to TRBJ2-3, with D maybe TRBD2 (6 bases). This receptor was obtained from a human donor in good health. CDR3 sequence (DNA): TGCGCCGGCAGCTCGGAGGGAAGCACGGATACGCAGTATTTT. This sequence encodes CAGSSEGSTDTQYF.